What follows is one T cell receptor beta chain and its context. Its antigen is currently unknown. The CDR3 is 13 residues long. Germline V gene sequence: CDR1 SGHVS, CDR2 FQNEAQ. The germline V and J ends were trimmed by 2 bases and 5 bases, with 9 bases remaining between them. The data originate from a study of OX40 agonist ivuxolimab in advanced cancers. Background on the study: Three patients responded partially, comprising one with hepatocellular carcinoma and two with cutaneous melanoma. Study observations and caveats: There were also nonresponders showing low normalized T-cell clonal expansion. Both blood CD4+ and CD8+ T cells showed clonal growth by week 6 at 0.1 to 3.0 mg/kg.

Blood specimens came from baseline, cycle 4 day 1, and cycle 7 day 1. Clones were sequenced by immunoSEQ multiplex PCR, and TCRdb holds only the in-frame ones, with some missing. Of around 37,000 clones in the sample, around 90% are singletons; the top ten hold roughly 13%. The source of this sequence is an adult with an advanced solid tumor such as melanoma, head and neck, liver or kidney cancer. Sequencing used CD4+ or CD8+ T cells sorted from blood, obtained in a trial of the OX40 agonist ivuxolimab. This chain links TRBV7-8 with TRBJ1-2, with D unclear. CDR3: CASSLFGDYGYTF. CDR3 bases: TGTGCCAGCAGCTTATTTGGAGATTATGGCTACACCTTC.